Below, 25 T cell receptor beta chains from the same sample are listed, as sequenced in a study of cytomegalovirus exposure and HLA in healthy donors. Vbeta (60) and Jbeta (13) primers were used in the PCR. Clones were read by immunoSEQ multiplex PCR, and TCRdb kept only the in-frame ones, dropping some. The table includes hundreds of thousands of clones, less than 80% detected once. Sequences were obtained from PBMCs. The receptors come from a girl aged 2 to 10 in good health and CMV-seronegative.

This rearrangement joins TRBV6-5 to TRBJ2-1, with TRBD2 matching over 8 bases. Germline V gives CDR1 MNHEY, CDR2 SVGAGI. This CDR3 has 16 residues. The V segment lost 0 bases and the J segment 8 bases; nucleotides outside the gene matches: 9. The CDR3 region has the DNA TGTGCCAGCAGTTACTCGACCGCGGGGGGCGCCCATGAGCAGTTCTTC. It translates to CASSYSTAGGAHEQFF.

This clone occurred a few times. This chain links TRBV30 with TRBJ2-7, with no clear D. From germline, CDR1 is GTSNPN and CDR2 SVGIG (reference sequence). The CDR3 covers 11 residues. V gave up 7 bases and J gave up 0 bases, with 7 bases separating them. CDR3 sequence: CASWSSYEQYF. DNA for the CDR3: TGTGCCTCCTGGAGCTCCTACGAGCAGTACTTC.

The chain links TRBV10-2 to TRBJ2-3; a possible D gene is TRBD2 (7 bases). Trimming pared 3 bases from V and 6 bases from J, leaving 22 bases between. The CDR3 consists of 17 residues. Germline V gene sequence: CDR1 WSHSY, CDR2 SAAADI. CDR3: CASSDWVGGGGVDTQYF. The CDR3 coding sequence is TGCGCCAGCAGTGATTGGGTTGGTGGCGGGGGCGTGGATACGCAGTATTTT.

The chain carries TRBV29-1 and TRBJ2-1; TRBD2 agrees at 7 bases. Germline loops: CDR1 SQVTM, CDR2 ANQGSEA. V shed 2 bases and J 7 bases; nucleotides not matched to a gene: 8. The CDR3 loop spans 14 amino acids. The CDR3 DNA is TGCAGCGTTGAACCCCGACTAGCTAATAATGAGCAGTTCTTC. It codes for CSVEPRLANNEQFF.

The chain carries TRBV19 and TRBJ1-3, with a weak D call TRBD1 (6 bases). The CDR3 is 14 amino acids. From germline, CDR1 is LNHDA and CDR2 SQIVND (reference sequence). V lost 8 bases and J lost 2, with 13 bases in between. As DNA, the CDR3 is TGTGCCAGTGGACAGCACCTTACTGGAAACACCATATATTTT. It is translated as CASGQHLTGNTIYF.

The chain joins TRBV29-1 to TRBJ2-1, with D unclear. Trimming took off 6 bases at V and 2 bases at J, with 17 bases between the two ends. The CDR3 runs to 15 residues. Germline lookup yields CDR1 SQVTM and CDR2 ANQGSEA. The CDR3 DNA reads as TGCAGCGTCTCCAGGTCTATCAGGCCCTACAATGAGCAGTTCTTC. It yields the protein CSVSRSIRPYNEQFF.

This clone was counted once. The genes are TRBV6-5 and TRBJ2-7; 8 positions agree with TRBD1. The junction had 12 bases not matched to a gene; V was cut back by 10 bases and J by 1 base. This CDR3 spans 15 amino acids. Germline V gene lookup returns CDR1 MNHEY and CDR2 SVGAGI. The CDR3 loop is CATRYLRDRSYEQYF. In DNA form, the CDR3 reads TGTGCCACACGCTATCTCCGGGACAGGTCCTACGAGCAGTACTTC.

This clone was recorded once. CDR3 in amino acids: CASSPTGLVTDTQYF. The CDR3 DNA is TGTGCCAGCTCACCTACGGGACTAGTCACAGATACGCAGTATTTT. The rearrangement links TRBV18 to TRBJ2-3, with 8 positions matching TRBD2. The CDR3 runs 15 residues. Germline-derived CDR1 and CDR2 are KGHSH and LQKENI. J lost 2 bases, V lost 3 bases, and 4 bases had no gene match.

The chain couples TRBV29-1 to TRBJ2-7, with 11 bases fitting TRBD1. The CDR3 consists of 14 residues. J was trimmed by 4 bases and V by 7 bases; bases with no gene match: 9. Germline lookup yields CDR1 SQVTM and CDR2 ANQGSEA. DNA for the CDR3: TGCAGCGCCGCGCTCCGGGACAGGGGGTACGAGCAGTACTTC. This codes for CSAALRDRGYEQYF.

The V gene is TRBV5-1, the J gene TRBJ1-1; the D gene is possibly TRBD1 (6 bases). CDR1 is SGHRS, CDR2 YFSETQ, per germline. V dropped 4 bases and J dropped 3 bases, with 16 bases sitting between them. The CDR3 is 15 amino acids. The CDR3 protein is CASSVQGGGDTEAFF. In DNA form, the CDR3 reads TGCGCCAGCAGCGTTCAGGGAGGGGGGGACACTGAAGCTTTCTTT.

CDR3 nucleotide sequence: TGTGCTAGTGGTTTAGTAGCGGGGGGAATACCTTACACAGATACGCAGTATTTT. This sequence encodes CASGLVAGGIPYTDTQYF. The chain recombines TRBV12-5 with TRBJ2-3, with 10 bases identical to TRBD2. After removal of 3 bases from V and 2 bases from J, the junction contained 11 bases not matched to a gene. Germline V CDR1 and CDR2: LGHNT, FRNRAP. The CDR3 is made up of 18 amino acids.

CDR3 region: CAWGRLAASTDTQYF. The CDR3 DNA is TGTGCCTGGGGCAGACTAGCGGCTAGCACAGATACGCAGTATTTT. The chain combines TRBV30 with TRBJ2-3, with 9 bases aligning to TRBD2. CDR1 and CDR2 (germline): GTSNPN, SVGIG (reference sequence). Unmatched junction bases numbered 6, after V lost 5 bases and J lost 0 bases. The CDR3 consists of 15 residues.

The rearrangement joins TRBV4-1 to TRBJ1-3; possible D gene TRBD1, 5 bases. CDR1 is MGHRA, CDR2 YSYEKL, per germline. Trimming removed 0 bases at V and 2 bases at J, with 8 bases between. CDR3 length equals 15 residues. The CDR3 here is CASSQDPGTGNTIYF. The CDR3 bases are TGCGCCAGCAGCCAAGATCCAGGGACTGGAAACACCATATATTTT.

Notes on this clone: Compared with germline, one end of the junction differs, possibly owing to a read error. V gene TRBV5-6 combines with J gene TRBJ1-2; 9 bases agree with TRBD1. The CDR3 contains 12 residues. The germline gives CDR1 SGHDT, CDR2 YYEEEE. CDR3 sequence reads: CASSLVGQGETF. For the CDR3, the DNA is TGTGCCAGCAGCTTGGTGGGACAGGGAGAGACGTTC.

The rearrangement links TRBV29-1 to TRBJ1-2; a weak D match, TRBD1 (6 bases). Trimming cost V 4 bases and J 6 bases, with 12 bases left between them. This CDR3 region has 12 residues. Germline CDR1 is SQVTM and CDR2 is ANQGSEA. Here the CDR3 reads CSVVSGDNGYTF. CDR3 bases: TGCAGCGTTGTGTCAGGGGATAATGGCTACACCTTC.

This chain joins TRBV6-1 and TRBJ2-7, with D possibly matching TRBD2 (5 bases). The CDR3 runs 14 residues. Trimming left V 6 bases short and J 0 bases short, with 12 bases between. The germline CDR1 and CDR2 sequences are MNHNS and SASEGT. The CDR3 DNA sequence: TGTGCCAGCAGGAGAGCGGAGAGCTCCTACGAGCAGTACTTC. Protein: CASRRAESSYEQYF.

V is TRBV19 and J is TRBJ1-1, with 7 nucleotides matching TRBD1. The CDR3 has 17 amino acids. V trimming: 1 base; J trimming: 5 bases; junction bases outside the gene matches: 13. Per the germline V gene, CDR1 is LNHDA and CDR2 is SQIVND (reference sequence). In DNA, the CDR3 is TGTGCCAGTAGTATAGCGGACAGGAGAATGCGAGGTACTGAAGCTTTCTTT. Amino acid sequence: CASSIADRRMRGTEAFF.

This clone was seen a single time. The DNA for the CDR3 is TGTGCCAGCAGTCCTAGCGGAAAAACGAACACCGGGGAGCTGTTTTTT. It encodes CASSPSGKTNTGELFF. The chain recombines TRBV27 with TRBJ2-2; 7 nucleotides agree with TRBD2. There are 16 residues in the CDR3. V lost 5 bases to trimming and J lost 0 bases; unmatched junction nucleotides: 6. Germline lookup yields CDR1 MNHEY and CDR2 SMNVEV (reference sequence).

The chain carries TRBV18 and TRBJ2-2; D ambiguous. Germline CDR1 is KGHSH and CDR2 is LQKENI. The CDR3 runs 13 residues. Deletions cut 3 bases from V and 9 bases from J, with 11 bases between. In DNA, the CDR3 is TGTGCCAGCTCACCCCCCGCGGTCCGGGAGCTGTTTTTT. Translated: CASSPPAVRELFF.

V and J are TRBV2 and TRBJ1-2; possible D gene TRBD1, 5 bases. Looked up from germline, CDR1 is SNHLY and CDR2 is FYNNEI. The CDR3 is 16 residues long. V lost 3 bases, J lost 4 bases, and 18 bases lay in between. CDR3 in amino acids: CASSDGASAPPYGYTF. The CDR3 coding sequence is TGTGCCAGCAGTGATGGGGCCAGCGCCCCCCCCTATGGCTACACCTTC.

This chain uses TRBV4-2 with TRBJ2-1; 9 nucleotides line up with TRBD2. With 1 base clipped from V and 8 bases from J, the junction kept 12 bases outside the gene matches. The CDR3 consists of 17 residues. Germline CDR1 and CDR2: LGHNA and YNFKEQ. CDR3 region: CASSQALGLAGPDEQFF. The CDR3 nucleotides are TGTGCCAGCAGCCAAGCTCTTGGTCTAGCGGGGCCCGATGAGCAGTTCTTC.

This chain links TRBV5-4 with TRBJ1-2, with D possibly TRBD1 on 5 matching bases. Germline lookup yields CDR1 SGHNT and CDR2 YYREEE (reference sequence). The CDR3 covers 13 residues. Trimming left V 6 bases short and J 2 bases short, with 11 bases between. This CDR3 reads CASKITGNYGYTF. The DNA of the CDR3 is TGTGCCAGCAAAATTACAGGAAACTATGGCTACACCTTC.

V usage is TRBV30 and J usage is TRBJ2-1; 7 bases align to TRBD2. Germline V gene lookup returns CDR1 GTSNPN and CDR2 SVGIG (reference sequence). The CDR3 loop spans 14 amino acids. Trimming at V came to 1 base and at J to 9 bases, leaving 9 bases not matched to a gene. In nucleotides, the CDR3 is TGTGCCTGGAGTGAAGGGCTAGCGGCAGGTGAGCAGTTCTTC. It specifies CAWSEGLAAGEQFF.

The CDR3 region is CASSAGLNIQYF. Here the CDR3 DNA reads TGTGCCAGCAGCGCAGGGTTGAACATTCAGTACTTC. This chain links TRBV9 with TRBJ2-4; TRBD1 is a possible D gene (5 bases). The V end was cut by 3 bases, the J end by 7 bases, with 8 bases between. Germline V gives CDR1 SGDLS, CDR2 YYNGEE. The CDR3 extends over 12 amino acids.

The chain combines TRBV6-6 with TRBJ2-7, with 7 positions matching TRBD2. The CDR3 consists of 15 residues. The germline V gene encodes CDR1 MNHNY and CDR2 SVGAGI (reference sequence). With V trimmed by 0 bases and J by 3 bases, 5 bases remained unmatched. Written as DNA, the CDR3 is TGTGCCAGCAGTTACTCGCCGGGGGACTACTACGAGCAGTACTTC. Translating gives CASSYSPGDYYEQYF.